This T cell receptor beta chain was recorded in a study of T cells in Graves' hyperthyroidism and ophthalmopathy. General study findings and limits: In validation, the model predicted ophthalmopathy. These predictions came a median about 6 months before onset. In the analysis, a 13 V-J model separated ophthalmopathy from stable hyperthyroidism.

Authors of the study amplified TCR beta CDR3 regions from RNA transcripts. Researchers ran a first-round RT-PCR on the TCR CDR3 using the HTBI primer set. Each CDR3 protein gets one entry after TCRdb re-called the multiplex PCR reads with MiXCR. The sample consists of around 300,000 distinct CDR3 sequences, 11% to 15% of them appearing once. If no ophthalmopathy progression occurred within 18 months, Graves' hyperthyroidism was stable. Any patient presenting with uncontrolled infection, other autoimmune disease, pregnancy or lactation was left out. This clonotype has just a few counts. What it binds is not known. The V gene's germline CDR1 is LNHDA and CDR2 SQIVND (reference sequence). Trimming cost V 10 bases and J 1 base, with 17 bases left between them. The CDR3 extends over 15 amino acids.

This TCR came from a woman aged 25 to 39 with Graves' hyperthyroidism. The material sequenced was blood. The chain uses TRBV19 and TRBJ2-1; a weak D match, TRBD2 (6 bases). The CDR3 sequence is CATQGLFGSYNEQFF. DNA of the CDR3: TGTGCCACCCAGGGACTCTTTGGGTCCTACAATGAGCAGTTCTTC.